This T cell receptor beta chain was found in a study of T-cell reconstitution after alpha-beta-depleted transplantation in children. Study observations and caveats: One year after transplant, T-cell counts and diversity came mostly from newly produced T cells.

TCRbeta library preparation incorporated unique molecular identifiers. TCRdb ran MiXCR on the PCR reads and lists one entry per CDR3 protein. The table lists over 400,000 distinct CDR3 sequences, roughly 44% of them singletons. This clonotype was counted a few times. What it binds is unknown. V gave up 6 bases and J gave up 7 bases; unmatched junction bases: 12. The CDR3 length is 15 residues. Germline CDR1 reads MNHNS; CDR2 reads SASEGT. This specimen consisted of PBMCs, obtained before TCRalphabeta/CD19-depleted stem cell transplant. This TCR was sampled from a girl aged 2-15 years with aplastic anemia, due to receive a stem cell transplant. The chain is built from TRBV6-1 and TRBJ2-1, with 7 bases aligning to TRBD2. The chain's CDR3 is CASSPILPRGNEQFF. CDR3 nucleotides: TGTGCCAGCAGCCCTATCTTACCGCGGGGGAATGAGCAGTTCTTC.